These 23 T cell receptor beta chains were all obtained from the same sample, sequenced in a study of PD-1 blockade in classical Hodgkin lymphoma. Repertoires were generated with immunoSEQ multiplex PCR, while TCRdb's copy carries only in-frame clones and drops some. The table shows approximately 110,000 clones, with roughly nine tenths occurring only once. The sample's time point: cycle 4 day 1 (C4D1), after less than 7 weeks of nivolumab. In every patient, relapse followed autologous stem cell transplantation, while exposure to brentuximab vedotin differed. Specimen: peripheral blood mononuclear cells (PBMCs), collected before the fourth cycle of nivolumab. The receptors here all came from a human donor with classical Hodgkin lymphoma.

The V and J genes are TRBV7-9 and TRBJ2-5; unclear D gene. In germline, CDR1 is SEHNR, CDR2 FQNEAQ (reference sequence). Trimming shortened V by 1 base and J by 5 bases, and 11 bases separated the two germline ends. The CDR3 covers 14 residues. The CDR3 here is CASSLGRFGETQYF. The CDR3, as DNA: TGTGCCAGCAGCTTAGGACGTTTCGGGGAGACCCAGTACTTC.

This clone was found once. This sequence joins TRBV4-2 and TRBJ2-1; D is unclear. The CDR3 is made up of 19 amino acids. V was cut by 0 bases and J by 2 bases, with 20 bases left in between. Germline assignment: CDR1 LGHNA and CDR2 YNFKEQ. The DNA of the CDR3 is TGTGCCAGCAGCCAAGAGCGCCGGTCTCCTTACGCTACCTACAATGAGCAGTTCTTC. The encoded protein is CASSQERRSPYATYNEQFF.

This sequence joins TRBV28 and TRBJ2-7; TRBD1 matches 9 bases. CDR1 and CDR2 (germline): MDHEN, SYDVKM. Trimming at V came to 6 bases and at J to 3 bases, leaving 3 bases not matched to a gene. The CDR3 totals 13 residues. This chain's CDR3 is CASRAGQGYEQYF. CDR3 bases: TGTGCCAGCAGGGCGGGACAGGGCTACGAGCAGTACTTC. Full variable domain (rest looked up from reference TRBV28 and TRBJ2-7): DVKVTQSSRYLVKRTGEKVFLECVQDMDHENMFWYRQDPGLGLRLIYFSYDVKMKEKGDIPEGYSVSREKKERFSLILESASTNQTSMYLCASRAGQGYEQYFGPGTRLTVT.

The chain is built from TRBV5-6 and TRBJ1-1, with 8 bases identical to TRBD1. The ends lost 4 bases at V and 0 bases at J; junction bases unmatched: 2. Germline values: CDR1 SGHDT, CDR2 YYEEEE. The CDR3 consists of 14 residues. CDR3 loop: CASSPTGVNTEAFF. The CDR3 nucleotides are TGTGCCAGCAGCCCGACAGGGGTGAACACTGAAGCTTTCTTT. The complete variable domain, with remaining parts taken from reference TRBV5-6 and TRBJ1-1, reads DAGVTQSPTHLIKTRGQQVTLRCSPKSGHDTVSWYQQALGQGPQFIFQYYEEEERQRGNFPDRFSGHQFPNYSSELNVNALLLGDSALYLCASSPTGVNTEAFFGQGTRLTVV.

The chain links TRBV19 to TRBJ1-5; 7 bases are a match to TRBD1. The trim removed 7 bases at V and 3 bases at J, leaving 6 bases unmatched. The CDR3 spans 14 residues. The V gene's germline CDR1 is LNHDA and CDR2 SQIVND (reference sequence). The CDR3 spells CASNTDRNNQPQHF. The CDR3 DNA sequence: TGTGCCAGTAACACGGACAGGAACAATCAGCCCCAGCATTTT.

This chain uses TRBV4-1 with TRBJ2-1; tentative D call: TRBD2 (5 bases). V dropped 1 base and J dropped 8 bases, with 18 bases sitting between them. The germline gives CDR1 MGHRA, CDR2 YSYEKL. There are 16 residues in the CDR3. For the CDR3, the DNA is TGCGCCAGCAGCCAAGTTGAAGGACCTAGCCGATATGAGCAGTTCTTC. This sequence encodes CASSQVEGPSRYEQFF.

V is TRBV27 and J is TRBJ2-1, with D hard to call. V was cut by 5 bases and J by 3 bases, with 14 bases left in between. Looked up from germline, CDR1 is MNHEY and CDR2 is SMNVEV (reference sequence). The CDR3 spans 15 residues. CDR3 in amino acids: CASSPPEGNYNEQFF. The CDR3 DNA reads as TGTGCCAGCAGTCCACCCGAAGGGAACTACAATGAGCAGTTCTTC.

This clone was observed a single time. The chain couples TRBV10-2 to TRBJ1-1; D uncertain. The CDR3 is 14 amino acids. V was clipped by 4 bases and J by 5 bases, with 14 bases between them. The germline CDR1 and CDR2 sequences are WSHSY and SAAADI. The CDR3 here is CASSVTGRGTEAFF. CDR3 DNA: TGCGCCAGCAGTGTTACGGGAAGAGGTACTGAAGCTTTCTTT.

This chain links TRBV11-2 with TRBJ2-7; D is possibly TRBD1 (6 bases). The CDR3 totals 13 residues. Germline lookup yields CDR1 SGHAT and CDR2 FQNNGV. The germline V and J ends were trimmed by 5 bases and 3 bases, with 11 bases remaining between them. The CDR3 bases are TGTGCCAGCAGCCGCCCGACAGGCTACGAGCAGTACTTC. It encodes CASSRPTGYEQYF.

The rearrangement joins TRBV6-1 to TRBJ1-2, with 12 bases aligning to TRBD1. Germline CDR1 and CDR2: MNHNS and SASEGT. Trimming removed 1 base from V and 4 bases from J; junction bases left unmatched: 10. The CDR3 covers 18 residues. CDR3 sequence reads: CASSEGGTGGLRIYGYTF. The DNA of the CDR3 is TGTGCCAGCAGTGAAGGTGGGACAGGGGGCCTCCGAATCTATGGCTACACCTTC.

The chain uses TRBV9 and TRBJ2-5; D gene uncertain. This CDR3 comprises 12 residues. V lost 0 bases to trimming and J lost 4 bases, with 4 bases between them. CDR1 and CDR2 from the germline V gene are SGDLS and YYNGEE. In nucleotides, the CDR3 is TGTGCCAGCAGCGTAGGCGGAGAGACCCAGTACTTC. It specifies CASSVGGETQYF.

This clone was found once. The genes are TRBV6-6 and TRBJ2-3; the D is unclear. The germline V and J ends were trimmed by 2 bases and 2 bases, with 8 bases remaining between them. This CDR3 contains 14 residues. Germline loops: CDR1 MNHNY, CDR2 SVGAGI (reference sequence). CDR3 coding DNA: TGTGCCAGCAGTTACCCGGGTGACACAGATACGCAGTATTTT. Protein product: CASSYPGDTDTQYF.

The chain uses TRBV6-1 and TRBJ1-1, with D unclear. Germline V gene sequence: CDR1 MNHNS, CDR2 SASEGT. This CDR3 is built from 12 residues. The germline V and J ends were trimmed by 5 bases and 10 bases, with 14 bases remaining between them. This CDR3 reads CASSTDPKRAFF. DNA of the CDR3: TGTGCCAGCAGTACGGACCCTAAGAGAGCTTTCTTT.

The rearrangement links TRBV7-2 to TRBJ1-2; D is unresolved. The CDR3 is made up of 12 amino acids. V was clipped by 3 bases and J by 8 bases, with 10 bases between them. CDR1 and CDR2 (germline): SGHTA, FQGNSA. In nucleotides, the CDR3 is TGTGCCAGCAGCTTGGTTGGTCTGGGCTACACCTTC. It encodes CASSLVGLGYTF.

The rearrangement joins TRBV28 to TRBJ2-1; 7 nucleotides line up with TRBD1. From germline, CDR1 is MDHEN and CDR2 SYDVKM. This CDR3 is 15 amino acids long. The junction had 12 bases not matched to a gene; V was cut back by 6 bases and J by 7 bases. In nucleotides, the CDR3 is TGTGCCAGCAGGGAGACAGGGCGTGGTCGTAATGAGCAGTTCTTC. Translating gives CASRETGRGRNEQFF.

This chain connects TRBV6-1 to TRBJ2-7; D is possibly TRBD1 or TRBD2 (6 bases each). The germline V gene encodes CDR1 MNHNS and CDR2 SASEGT. This CDR3 is built from 13 residues. V lost 7 bases and J lost 3, with 13 bases in between. CDR3 sequence reads: CASKGGPFYEQYF. For the CDR3, the DNA is TGTGCCAGCAAGGGGGGTCCCTTCTACGAGCAGTACTTC.

The CDR3 DNA sequence: TGTGCCAGCGCCCCTCGGGGCAGGGAGCAGTACTTC. Protein product: CASAPRGREQYF. The chain combines TRBV6-5 with TRBJ2-7; D may be TRBD1 or TRBD2 (5 bases each). Germline CDR1 MNHEY, CDR2 SVGAGI. V was clipped by 8 bases and J by 7 bases, with 15 bases between them. The CDR3 loop spans 12 amino acids.

As regards this clone: The same CDR3 arises from other DNA sequences in this sample as well. The J gene is TRBJ2-1, the V gene TRBV9; 9 positions agree with TRBD2. This CDR3 is built from 16 residues. V shed 1 base, J shed 0 bases, and the junction held 2 bases outside the gene matches. Germline V gene sequence: CDR1 SGDLS, CDR2 YYNGEE. In nucleotides, the CDR3 is TGTGCCAGCAGCGTACTTAGCGGGAGCTCCTACAATGAGCAGTTCTTC. Translated: CASSVLSGSSYNEQFF.

This chain joins TRBV30 and TRBJ2-5, with D possibly matching TRBD1 (5 bases). V was clipped by 3 bases and J by 3 bases, with 14 bases between them. The CDR3 runs to 14 residues. From germline, CDR1 is GTSNPN and CDR2 SVGIG (reference sequence). CDR3 nucleotides: TGTGCCTGGAGCCCTAGTTCCAGGGAAGAGACCCAGTACTTC. It is translated as CAWSPSSREETQYF.

The chain carries TRBV5-6 and TRBJ1-1; D gene ambiguous. Per the germline V gene, CDR1 is SGHDT and CDR2 is YYEEEE. Trimming pared 0 bases from V and 2 bases from J, leaving 5 bases between. The CDR3 totals 13 residues. CDR3 sequence reads: CASSLVYNTEAFF. The CDR3 coding sequence is TGTGCCAGCAGCTTGGTGTATAACACTGAAGCTTTCTTT.

The V and J genes are TRBV4-1 and TRBJ2-4; 8 positions match TRBD1. The CDR3 totals 18 residues. Germline V gene data show CDR1 as MGHRA and CDR2 as YSYEKL. Trimming took 1 base from V and 0 from J; bases not matched to a gene: 8. The CDR3 region has the DNA TGCGCCAGCAGCCAAGGGAGCCTCAGGGGGCTAGCCAAAAACATTCAGTACTTC. This encodes CASSQGSLRGLAKNIQYF.

The CDR3 protein is CASNYRDVGTKNIQYF. CDR3 nucleotides: TGTGCCAGTAATTACAGGGATGTCGGAACCAAAAACATTCAGTACTTC. The gene calls are TRBV19 and TRBJ2-4; D may be TRBD1 (6 bases). This CDR3 spans 16 amino acids. With 7 bases removed from V and 2 bases from J, the gap between germline ends came to 18 bases. Germline assignment: CDR1 LNHDA and CDR2 SQIVND (reference sequence).

The chain employs TRBV7-9 and TRBJ2-5; TRBD1 aligns across 12 bases. Germline-derived CDR1 and CDR2 are SEHNR and FQNEAQ (reference sequence). The CDR3 has 16 amino acids. The V gene end was trimmed by 3 bases and the J gene end by 2 bases; junction bases not matched to a gene: 4. Here the CDR3 reads CASSLGDRGQQETQYF. The DNA for the CDR3 is TGTGCCAGCAGCTTGGGGGACAGGGGGCAACAAGAGACCCAGTACTTC.